The 27 T cell receptor beta chains reported below all come from one sample, sequenced in a study of PD-1 blockade in classical Hodgkin lymphoma. The assay was immunoSEQ multiplex PCR, and TCRdb's table has in-frame clones only and misses some. The sample consists of some 22,000 clones, around three quarters of them appearing once. In every patient, relapse followed autologous stem cell transplantation, while exposure to brentuximab vedotin differed. The input for sequencing was peripheral blood mononuclear cells (PBMCs), taken before the second cycle of nivolumab. These receptors were collected from a human donor with classical Hodgkin lymphoma.

The V call is TRBV19, the J call TRBJ2-7; no clear D gene. Germline values: CDR1 LNHDA, CDR2 SQIVND (reference sequence). The CDR3 spans 13 residues. Between the trimmed V and J ends, which lost 2 bases and 3 bases, there was a span of 8 bases. The DNA for the CDR3 is TGTGCCAGTAGTATAACAAGAAACTACGAGCAGTACTTC. This sequence encodes CASSITRNYEQYF.

The chain employs TRBV6-1 and TRBJ2-3, with D perhaps being TRBD1 or TRBD2 (5 bases each). The CDR3 runs to 15 residues. Trimming removed 3 bases from V and 5 bases from J, with 15 bases in between. Germline V gives CDR1 MNHNS, CDR2 SASEGT. For the CDR3, the DNA is TGTGCCAGCAGTGACAACCCGAGGGACCAAGATACGCAGTATTTT. Encoded protein: CASSDNPRDQDTQYF.

The V and J genes are TRBV25-1 and TRBJ2-7; 7 positions match TRBD1. Per the germline V gene, CDR1 is MGHDK and CDR2 is SYGVNS. J lost 2 bases, V lost 1 base, and 2 bases had no gene match. The CDR3 contains 14 residues. In DNA form, the CDR3 reads TGTGCCAGCAGTGAATTCGACAGGGCCTACGAGCAGTACTTC. It codes for CASSEFDRAYEQYF.

The chain employs TRBV19 and TRBJ2-1; 8 bases agree with TRBD2. The CDR3 consists of 16 residues. The V segment lost 1 base and the J segment 3 bases; nucleotides outside the gene matches: 5. Germline lookup yields CDR1 LNHDA and CDR2 SQIVND (reference sequence). Here the CDR3 reads CASSIVAGGFYNEQFF. The CDR3 DNA follows: TGTGCCAGTAGTATAGTTGCGGGAGGCTTCTACAATGAGCAGTTCTTC.

The chain links TRBV7-2 to TRBJ2-5; 7 bases agree with TRBD1. V dropped 2 bases and J dropped 1; count of bases not matched to a gene: 10. CDR1 and CDR2 from the germline V gene are SGHTA and FQGNSA. This CDR3 region has 17 residues. CDR3 sequence (DNA): TGTGCCAGCAGCTTAAGGACAGGCACCGTCCTCCAAGAGACCCAGTACTTC. This codes for CASSLRTGTVLQETQYF.

J is TRBJ2-1 and V is TRBV7-9, with D unresolved. Germline V gives CDR1 SEHNR, CDR2 FQNEAQ (reference sequence). CDR3 size: 15 residues. Trimming stripped 4 bases from V and 0 bases from J, with 10 bases between. CDR3 DNA sequence: TGTGCCAGCAGCTCGTCTATTTACTCCTACAATGAGCAGTTCTTC. Translated, it gives CASSSSIYSYNEQFF.

This clone was counted only a few times. The chain joins TRBV19 to TRBJ1-5, with a tentative D call TRBD1 (6 bases). This CDR3 has 17 residues. V lost 2 bases, J lost 3 bases, and 17 bases lay in between. The germline CDR1 and CDR2 sequences are LNHDA and SQIVND (reference sequence). The CDR3 DNA reads as TGTGCCAGTAGTATACCTACCAGGGGACTCGACAATCAGCCCCAGCATTTT. Translating it yields CASSIPTRGLDNQPQHF.

The CDR3 region is CASSPTSGISYEQYF. CDR3 in DNA: TGTGCCAGCAGTCCGACTAGCGGAATCTCCTACGAGCAGTACTTC. The chain is built from TRBV27 and TRBJ2-7, with 9 positions matching TRBD2. V was clipped by 5 bases and J by 0 bases; unmatched bases: 5. Germline-derived CDR1 and CDR2 are MNHEY and SMNVEV (reference sequence). The CDR3 is made up of 15 amino acids.

The gene calls are TRBV7-2 and TRBJ2-1, with D unclear. Germline V gives CDR1 SGHTA, CDR2 FQGNSA. With 5 bases removed from V and 7 bases from J, the gap between germline ends came to 21 bases. The CDR3 totals 16 residues. This chain's CDR3 is CASSVIRAYLGNEQFF. The CDR3 coding sequence is TGTGCCAGCAGCGTAATCCGCGCCTACCTGGGAAATGAGCAGTTCTTC.

This chain connects TRBV30 to TRBJ2-7, with a possible D match to TRBD2 (6 bases). Trimming cost V 8 bases and J 7 bases, with 21 bases left between them. Per the germline V gene, CDR1 is GTSNPN and CDR2 is SVGIG (reference sequence). The CDR3 covers 13 residues. CDR3 nucleotides: TGTGCCGGTAGCGGTGTCATGTTGGGGGAGCAGTACTTC. This gives the protein CAGSGVMLGEQYF.

The rearrangement uses TRBV6-5 and TRBJ1-1; D not certain. The CDR3 spans 13 residues. Per germline, CDR1 MNHEY and CDR2 SVGAGI. The V and J ends lost 1 base and 1 base respectively, with 4 bases between them. The CDR3 region is CASSYLGNTEAFF. CDR3 DNA sequence: TGTGCCAGCAGTTACTTGGGGAACACTGAAGCTTTCTTT.

This clone was detected only once. The V call is TRBV5-1, the J call TRBJ2-2; 9 bases match TRBD1. After removal of 0 bases from V and 4 bases from J, the junction contained 4 bases not matched to a gene. The CDR3 has 16 amino acids. Per germline, CDR1 SGHRS and CDR2 YFSETQ. The CDR3 loop reads CASSLVGTGPTGELFF. CDR3 nucleotide sequence: TGCGCCAGCAGCTTGGTTGGGACAGGGCCCACCGGGGAGCTGTTTTTT.

The J gene is TRBJ2-7, the V gene TRBV5-1; no clear D. Germline lookup yields CDR1 SGHRS and CDR2 YFSETQ. The ends were cut back, 0 bases at V and 0 bases at J, with 10 bases in the middle. This CDR3 comprises 15 residues. As DNA, the CDR3 is TGCGCCAGCAGCTTGGGGCAGATCAACTCCTACGAGCAGTACTTC. It codes for CASSLGQINSYEQYF.

In its sample, this clone was seen a few times. This chain uses TRBV7-9 with TRBJ1-1; D is perhaps TRBD1 (5 bases). V was shortened by 5 bases and J by 0 bases, with 10 bases between the two germline ends. CDR3 length: 14 amino acids. The V gene's germline CDR1 is SEHNR and CDR2 FQNEAQ (reference sequence). The CDR3 DNA reads TGTGCCAGCAGCCAACAGGTGATGAACACTGAAGCTTTCTTT. Translation: CASSQQVMNTEAFF.

The chain couples TRBV23-1 to TRBJ1-5, with 7 positions matching TRBD1. TRBV23-1 is identified as an open reading frame with a role that is uncertain. With V trimmed by 4 bases and J by 2 bases, 20 bases remained unmatched. This CDR3 is 20 amino acids long. CDR3 residues: CASSRNFPPKGARGNQPQHF. DNA of the CDR3: TGCGCCAGCAGTCGAAATTTCCCACCTAAGGGGGCCCGGGGCAATCAGCCCCAGCATTTT.

This chain links TRBV25-1 with TRBJ1-1; D is ambiguous. The CDR3 spans 14 residues. Germline V gives CDR1 MGHDK, CDR2 SYGVNS. V shed 5 bases and J shed 2 bases, with 12 bases lying between them. As DNA, the CDR3 is TGTGCCAGCAGTTGGACGGGCCCTAACACTGAAGCTTTCTTT. It yields the protein CASSWTGPNTEAFF.

CDR3 nucleotides: TGCGCCAGCAGCTTGGGAACCGGGACAGGGGGCACTGAAGCTTTCTTT. It is translated as CASSLGTGTGGTEAFF. The chain is built from TRBV5-1 and TRBJ1-1; 11 bases agree with TRBD1. Germline trimming cut 0 bases from V and 4 bases from J; bases unmatched to any gene: 5. Germline V lookup: CDR1 SGHRS, CDR2 YFSETQ. This CDR3 has 16 amino acids.

The CDR3 loop is CASSEAGASYGYTF. CDR3 DNA: TGTGCCAGCAGTGAGGCAGGGGCAAGCTATGGCTACACCTTC. This rearrangement joins TRBV6-1 to TRBJ1-2; tentatively, D is TRBD1 (6 bases). The V gene's germline CDR1 is MNHNS and CDR2 SASEGT. CDR3 length: 14 residues. Trimming stripped 3 bases from V and 4 bases from J, with 12 bases between.

This clone is a singleton in its sample. The chain uses TRBV27 and TRBJ2-7, with D uncertain. The CDR3 runs 13 residues. Deletions cut 3 bases from V and 4 bases from J, with 10 bases between. The germline V gene encodes CDR1 MNHEY and CDR2 SMNVEV (reference sequence). Written as DNA, the CDR3 is TGTGCCAGCAGTTTCGGTCAGATGTACGAGCAGTACTTC. The encoded protein is CASSFGQMYEQYF.

J is TRBJ2-3 and V is TRBV2; TRBD2 matches at 8 bases. Losses at the gene ends were 0 bases for V and 9 bases for J; bases not matched to a gene: 11. CDR3 length: 16 amino acids. CDR1 SNHLY and CDR2 FYNNEI come from the germline V gene. Here the CDR3 DNA reads TGTGCCAGCAGTGAAGCTGGGCCCAGCGGGAGAAGCACGCAGTATTTT. Protein product: CASSEAGPSGRSTQYF. Supplemented by reference TRBV2 and TRBJ2-3, the full variable domain reads EPEVTQTPSHQVTQMGQEVILRCVPISNHLYFYWYRQILGQKVEFLVSFYNNEISEKSEIFDDQFSVERPDGSNFTLKIRSTKLEDSAMYFCASSEAGPSGRSTQYFGPGTRLTVL.

V is TRBV30 and J is TRBJ2-1; the D is unclear. The CDR3 extends over 15 amino acids. The germline V gene encodes CDR1 GTSNPN and CDR2 SVGIG (reference sequence). The V and J ends lost 0 bases and 3 bases respectively, with 12 bases between them. CDR3 in amino acids: CAWSVVWRIYNEQFF. For the CDR3, the DNA is TGTGCCTGGAGTGTCGTTTGGCGGATCTACAATGAGCAGTTCTTC.

The gene calls are TRBV5-5 and TRBJ2-3; D is undetermined. Germline CDR1 is SGHKS and CDR2 is YYEKEE (reference sequence). The CDR3 is made up of 12 amino acids. V gave up 4 bases and J gave up 6 bases, with 9 bases separating them. CDR3 nucleotides: TGTGCCAGCAGCCAGACATTGGATACGCAGTATTTT. This gives the protein CASSQTLDTQYF.

V is TRBV6-1 and J is TRBJ2-3; 14 nucleotides align to TRBD2. V gave up 4 bases and J gave up 4 bases; unmatched junction bases: 7. The CDR3 extends over 17 amino acids. Germline loops: CDR1 MNHNS, CDR2 SASEGT. The CDR3 nucleotides are TGTGCCAGCAGTGTAGGGACTAGCGGGAGTTTAGCAGATACGCAGTATTTT. Its translation is CASSVGTSGSLADTQYF.

V is TRBV7-3 and J is TRBJ1-1; TRBD1 might be the D (5 bases). V lost 5 bases, J lost 4 bases, and 11 bases lay in between. This CDR3 region has 13 residues. The germline V gene has CDR1 SGHTA and CDR2 FQGTGA. CDR3 DNA: TGTGCCAGCAGCGAGCGACAGAGCACTGAAGCTTTCTTT. Amino acids: CASSERQSTEAFF.

The chain joins TRBV19 to TRBJ1-5; D is uncertain. This CDR3 has 14 residues. V was cut by 5 bases and J by 3 bases, with 11 bases left in between. Germline CDR1 and CDR2: LNHDA and SQIVND (reference sequence). The chain's CDR3 is CASSPWGSNQPQHF. The CDR3 DNA reads as TGTGCCAGTAGTCCTTGGGGTTCCAATCAGCCCCAGCATTTT.

V and J are TRBV27 and TRBJ2-7; D is unresolved. In germline, CDR1 is MNHEY, CDR2 SMNVEV (reference sequence). This CDR3 comprises 14 residues. Trimming cost V 3 bases and J 3 bases, with 12 bases left between them. CDR3 amino acids: CASSFRSANYEQYF. In DNA, the CDR3 is TGTGCCAGCAGTTTTCGGTCCGCAAACTACGAGCAGTACTTC.

The gene calls are TRBV5-5 and TRBJ2-7; 7 nucleotides line up with TRBD2. The junction had 8 bases not matched to a gene; V was cut back by 2 bases and J by 0 bases. The CDR3 loop spans 16 amino acids. CDR1 is SGHKS, CDR2 YYEKEE, per germline (reference sequence). The CDR3 DNA sequence: TGTGCCAGCAGCTTATCCGGGACTACATTCTCCTACGAGCAGTACTTC. It encodes CASSLSGTTFSYEQYF.